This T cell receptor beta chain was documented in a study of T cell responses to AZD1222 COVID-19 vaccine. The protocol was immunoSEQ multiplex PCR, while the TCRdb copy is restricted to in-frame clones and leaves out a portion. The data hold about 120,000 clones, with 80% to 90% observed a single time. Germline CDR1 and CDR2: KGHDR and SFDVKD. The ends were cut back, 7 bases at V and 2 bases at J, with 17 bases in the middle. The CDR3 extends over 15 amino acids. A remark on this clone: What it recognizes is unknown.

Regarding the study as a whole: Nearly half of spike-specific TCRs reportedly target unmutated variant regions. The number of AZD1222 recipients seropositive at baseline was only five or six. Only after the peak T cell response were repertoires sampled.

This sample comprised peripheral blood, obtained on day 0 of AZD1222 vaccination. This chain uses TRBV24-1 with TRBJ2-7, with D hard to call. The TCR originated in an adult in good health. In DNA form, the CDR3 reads TGTGCCACCAGCGCGAGTTCTACCCTCCCCTACGAGCAGTACTTC. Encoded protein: CATSASSTLPYEQYF.